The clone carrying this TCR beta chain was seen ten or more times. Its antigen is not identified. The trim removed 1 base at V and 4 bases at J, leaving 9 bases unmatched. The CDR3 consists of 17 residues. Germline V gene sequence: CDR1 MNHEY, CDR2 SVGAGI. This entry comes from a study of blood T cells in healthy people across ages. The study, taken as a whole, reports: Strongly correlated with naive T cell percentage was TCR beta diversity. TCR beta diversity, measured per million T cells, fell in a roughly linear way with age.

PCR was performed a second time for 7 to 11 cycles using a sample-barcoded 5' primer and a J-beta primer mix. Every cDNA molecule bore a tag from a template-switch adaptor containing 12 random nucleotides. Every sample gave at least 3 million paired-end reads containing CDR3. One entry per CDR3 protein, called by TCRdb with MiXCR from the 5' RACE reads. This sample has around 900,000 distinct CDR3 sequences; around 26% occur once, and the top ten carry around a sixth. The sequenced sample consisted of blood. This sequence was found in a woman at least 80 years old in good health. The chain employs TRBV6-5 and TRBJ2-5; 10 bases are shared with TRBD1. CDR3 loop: CASSYFGGTGVTETQYF. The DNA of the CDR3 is TGTGCCAGCAGTTACTTTGGAGGGACAGGGGTCACAGAGACCCAGTACTTC.